This T cell receptor (beta chain) was documented in a study of radiation and T cells in renal cell carcinoma. Per the germline V gene, CDR1 is MNHNY and CDR2 is SVGAGI (reference sequence). The germline V and J ends were trimmed by 2 bases and 8 bases, with 13 bases remaining between them. This CDR3 spans 14 amino acids. This sample's time point: blood 4 weeks post-SBRT, at nephrectomy. Treatment defined: 15 Gy SBRT to primary tumor, nephrectomy 4 weeks later. Serial blood draws occurred at baseline and 2 and 4 weeks post-SBRT. Profiled with immunoSEQ multiplex PCR; TCRdb holds only in-frame clones, not every one. The sample includes roughly 80,000 clones, 83% of them seen just once.

The chain carries TRBV6-6 and TRBJ2-1, with no clear D. This TCR derives from a woman aged 55-69 years with renal cell carcinoma. Sequencing was performed on blood, taken from a patient whose treatment included radiotherapy and nephrectomy. The CDR3 region has the DNA TGTGCCAGCAGTTACCCCCTGCCAGATCATGAGCAGTTCTTC. Its protein is CASSYPLPDHEQFF.